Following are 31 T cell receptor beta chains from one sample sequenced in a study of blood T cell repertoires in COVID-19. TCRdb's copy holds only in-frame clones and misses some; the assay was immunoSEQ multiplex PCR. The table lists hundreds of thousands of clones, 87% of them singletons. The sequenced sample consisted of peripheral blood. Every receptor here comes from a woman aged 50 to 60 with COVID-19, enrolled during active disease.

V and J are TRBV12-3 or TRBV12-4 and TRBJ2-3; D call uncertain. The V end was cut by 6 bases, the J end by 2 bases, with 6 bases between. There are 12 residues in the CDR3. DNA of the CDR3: TGTGCCAGCAGACCCTACACAGATACGCAGTATTTT. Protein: CASRPYTDTQYF.

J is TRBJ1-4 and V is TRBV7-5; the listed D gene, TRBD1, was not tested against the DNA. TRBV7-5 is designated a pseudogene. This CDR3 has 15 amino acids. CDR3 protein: CARSYRESTNEKLFF. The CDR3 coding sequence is TGTGCCAGAAGTTACAGGGAATCAACTAATGAAAAACTGTTTTTT.

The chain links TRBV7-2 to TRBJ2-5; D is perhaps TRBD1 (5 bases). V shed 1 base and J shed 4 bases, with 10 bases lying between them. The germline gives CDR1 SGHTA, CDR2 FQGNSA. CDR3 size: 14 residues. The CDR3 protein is CASSLGLRVETQYF. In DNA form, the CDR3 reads TGTGCCAGCAGCTTAGGGCTCAGGGTAGAGACCCAGTACTTC.

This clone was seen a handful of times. The CDR3 here is CASGREVNTGELFF. The DNA of the CDR3 is TGCGCCAGCGGGCGGGAGGTTAACACCGGGGAGCTGTTTTTT. The J gene is TRBJ2-2, the V gene TRBV5-1; the match to TRBD2 covers 8 bases. V lost 7 bases and J lost 2; bases outside the gene matches: 4. Germline V gives CDR1 SGHRS, CDR2 YFSETQ. The CDR3 runs to 14 residues.

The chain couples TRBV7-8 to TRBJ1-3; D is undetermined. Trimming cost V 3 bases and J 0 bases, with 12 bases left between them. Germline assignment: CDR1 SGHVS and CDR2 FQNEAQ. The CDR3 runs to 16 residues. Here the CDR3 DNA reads TGTGCCAGCAGCTTCGAACCTTTACTCTCTGGAAACACCATATATTTT. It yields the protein CASSFEPLLSGNTIYF.

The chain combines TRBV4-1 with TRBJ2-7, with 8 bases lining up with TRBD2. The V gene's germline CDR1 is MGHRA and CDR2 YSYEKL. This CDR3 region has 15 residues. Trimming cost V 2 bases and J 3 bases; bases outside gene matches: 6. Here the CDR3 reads CASSQTPSGFYEQYF. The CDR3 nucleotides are TGCGCCAGCAGCCAAACGCCTAGCGGGTTCTACGAGCAGTACTTC.

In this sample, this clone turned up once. In DNA, the CDR3 is TGCGCCAGCAGCCAAGATTCAGGGGTCCTATCAGCGAACACCGGGGAGCTGTTTTTT. Protein sequence: CASSQDSGVLSANTGELFF. The rearrangement joins TRBV4-3 to TRBJ2-2; D might be TRBD1 (6 bases). V was clipped by 0 bases and J by 0 bases, with 17 bases between them. Germline lookup yields CDR1 LGHNA and CDR2 YSLEER. CDR3 length: 19 amino acids.

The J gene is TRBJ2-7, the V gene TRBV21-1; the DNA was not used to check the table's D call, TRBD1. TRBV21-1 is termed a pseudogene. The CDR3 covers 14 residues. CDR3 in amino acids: CASSTQGPFYEQYF. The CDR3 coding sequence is TGTGCCAGCAGTACACAGGGCCCGTTCTACGAGCAGTACTTC.

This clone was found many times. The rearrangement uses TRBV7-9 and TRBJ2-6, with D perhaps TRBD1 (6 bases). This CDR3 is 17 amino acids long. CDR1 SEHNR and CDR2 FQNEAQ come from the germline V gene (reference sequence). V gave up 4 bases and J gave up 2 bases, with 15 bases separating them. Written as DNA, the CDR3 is TGTGCCAGCAGCTCGGGACAAGCAGGAACTGGGGCCAACGTCCTGACTTTC. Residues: CASSSGQAGTGANVLTF.

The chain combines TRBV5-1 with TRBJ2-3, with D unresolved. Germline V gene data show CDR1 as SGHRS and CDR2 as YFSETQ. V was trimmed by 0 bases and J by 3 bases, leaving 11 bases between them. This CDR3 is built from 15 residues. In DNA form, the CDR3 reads TGCGCCAGCAGCTTGGCCTGGAGCCTTACAGATACGCAGTATTTT. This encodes CASSLAWSLTDTQYF.

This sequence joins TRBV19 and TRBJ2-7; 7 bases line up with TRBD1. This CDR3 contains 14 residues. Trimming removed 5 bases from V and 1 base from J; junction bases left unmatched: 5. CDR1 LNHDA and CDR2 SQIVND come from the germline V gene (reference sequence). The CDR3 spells CASSPTGQSYEQYF. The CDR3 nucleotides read TGTGCCAGTAGTCCGACGGGACAGTCCTACGAGCAGTACTTC.

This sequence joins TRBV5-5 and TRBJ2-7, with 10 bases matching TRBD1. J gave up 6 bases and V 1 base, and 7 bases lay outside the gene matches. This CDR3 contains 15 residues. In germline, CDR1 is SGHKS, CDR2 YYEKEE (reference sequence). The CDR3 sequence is CASSLWLGTGAEQYF. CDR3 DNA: TGTGCCAGCAGCTTGTGGTTGGGGACAGGGGCCGAGCAGTACTTC.

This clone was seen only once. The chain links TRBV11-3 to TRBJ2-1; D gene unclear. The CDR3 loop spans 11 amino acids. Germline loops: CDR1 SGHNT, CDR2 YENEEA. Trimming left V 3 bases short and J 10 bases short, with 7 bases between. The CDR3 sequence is CASSFGEEQFF. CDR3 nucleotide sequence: TGTGCCAGCAGCTTCGGAGAGGAGCAGTTCTTC.

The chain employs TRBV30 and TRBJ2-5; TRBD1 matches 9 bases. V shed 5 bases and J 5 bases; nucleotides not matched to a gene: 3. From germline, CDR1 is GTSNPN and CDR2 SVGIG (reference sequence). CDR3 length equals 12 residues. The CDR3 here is CAWGTGWETQYF. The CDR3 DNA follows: TGTGCCTGGGGGACAGGGTGGGAGACCCAGTACTTC. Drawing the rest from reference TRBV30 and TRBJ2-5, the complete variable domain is SQTIHQWPATLVQPVGSPLSLECTVEGTSNPNLYWYRQAAGRGLQLLFYSVGIGQISSEVPQNLSASRPQDRQFILSSKKLLLSDSGFYLCAWGTGWETQYFGPGTRLLVL.

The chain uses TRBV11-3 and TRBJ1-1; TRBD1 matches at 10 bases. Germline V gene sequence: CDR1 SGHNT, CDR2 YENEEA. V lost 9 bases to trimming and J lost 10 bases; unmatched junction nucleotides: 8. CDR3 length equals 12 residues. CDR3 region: CASRQGALRAFF. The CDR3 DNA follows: TGTGCCAGTAGACAGGGGGCGCTAAGAGCTTTCTTT.

CDR3 sequence: CASSSGLELAGELFF. The CDR3 DNA sequence: TGTGCCAGCAGCTCGGGACTAGAGTTGGCCGGGGAGCTGTTTTTT. The genes are TRBV7-9 and TRBJ2-2; 8 bases match TRBD2. The length of the CDR3 is 15 residues. Germline CDR1 reads SEHNR; CDR2 reads FQNEAQ (reference sequence). V gave up 4 bases and J gave up 6 bases; unmatched junction bases: 7.

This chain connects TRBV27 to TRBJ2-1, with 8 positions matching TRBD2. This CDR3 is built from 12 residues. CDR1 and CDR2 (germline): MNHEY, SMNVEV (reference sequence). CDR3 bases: TGTGGAGCGGGAGAACAAAACAATGAGCAGTTCTTC. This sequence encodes CGAGEQNNEQFF.

CDR3 sequence: CASSLGDRGRETQYF. CDR3 nucleotide sequence: TGTGCCAGCAGCTTAGGGGACAGGGGCCGAGAGACCCAGTACTTC. V gene TRBV11-3 combines with J gene TRBJ2-5, with 10 bases fitting TRBD1. The CDR3 spans 15 residues. With V trimmed by 1 base and J by 4 bases, 3 bases remained unmatched. In germline, CDR1 is SGHNT, CDR2 YENEEA.

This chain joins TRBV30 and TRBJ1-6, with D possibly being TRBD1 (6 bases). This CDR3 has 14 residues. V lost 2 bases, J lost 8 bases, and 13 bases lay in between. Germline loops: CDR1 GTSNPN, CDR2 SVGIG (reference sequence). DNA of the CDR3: TGTGCCTGGAGTTCGGACAGCTACGATTCACCCCTCCACTTT. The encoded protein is CAWSSDSYDSPLHF.

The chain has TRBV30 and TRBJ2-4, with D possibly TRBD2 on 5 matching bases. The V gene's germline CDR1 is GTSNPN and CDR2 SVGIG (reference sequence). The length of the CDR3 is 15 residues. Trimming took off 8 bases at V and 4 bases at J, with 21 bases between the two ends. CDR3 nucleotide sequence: TGTGCCGGTGGACTCTTAGACTCAATGAAAAACATTCAGTACTTC. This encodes CAGGLLDSMKNIQYF.

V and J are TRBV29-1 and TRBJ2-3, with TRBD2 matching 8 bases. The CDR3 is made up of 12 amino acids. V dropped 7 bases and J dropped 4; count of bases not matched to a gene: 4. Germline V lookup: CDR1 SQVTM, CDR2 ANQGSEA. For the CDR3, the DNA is TGCAGCGCTCGACTAGCGCCAGATACGCAGTATTTT. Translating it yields CSARLAPDTQYF.

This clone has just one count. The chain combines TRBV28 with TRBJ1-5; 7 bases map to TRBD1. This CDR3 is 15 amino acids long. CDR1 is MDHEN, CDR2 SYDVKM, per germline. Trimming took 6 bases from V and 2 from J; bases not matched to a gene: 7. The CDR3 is CASSLEGGGNQPQHF. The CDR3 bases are TGTGCCAGCAGCCTCGAAGGGGGCGGCAATCAGCCCCAGCATTTT. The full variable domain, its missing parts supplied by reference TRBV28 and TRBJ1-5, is DVKVTQSSRYLVKRTGEKVFLECVQDMDHENMFWYRQDPGLGLRLIYFSYDVKMKEKGDIPEGYSVSREKKERFSLILESASTNQTSMYLCASSLEGGGNQPQHFGDGTRLSIL.

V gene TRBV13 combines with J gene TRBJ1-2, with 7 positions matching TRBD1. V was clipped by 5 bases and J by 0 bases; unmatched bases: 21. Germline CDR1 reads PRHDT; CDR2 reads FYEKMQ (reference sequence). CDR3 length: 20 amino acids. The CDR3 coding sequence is TGTGCCAGCAGCCCACGAATTCTGGACAGGAGCCTACCATCTAACTATGGCTACACCTTC. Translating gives CASSPRILDRSLPSNYGYTF.

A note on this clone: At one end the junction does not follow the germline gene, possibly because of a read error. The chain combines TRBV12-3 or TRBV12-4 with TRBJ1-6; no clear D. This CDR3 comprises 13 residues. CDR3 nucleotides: TGTGCCAGCAGTCAACGGTATAGTTCACCCCTCCACTTT. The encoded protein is CASSQRYSSPLHF.

Here the CDR3 reads CASSTGQYGYTF. CDR3 nucleotides: TGTGCCAGCAGTACAGGACAATATGGCTACACCTTC. The chain couples TRBV14 to TRBJ1-2; a possible D gene is TRBD1 (5 bases). The length of the CDR3 is 12 residues. Germline CDR1 reads SGHDN; CDR2 reads FVKESK. V lost 6 bases, J lost 5 bases, and 10 bases lay in between.

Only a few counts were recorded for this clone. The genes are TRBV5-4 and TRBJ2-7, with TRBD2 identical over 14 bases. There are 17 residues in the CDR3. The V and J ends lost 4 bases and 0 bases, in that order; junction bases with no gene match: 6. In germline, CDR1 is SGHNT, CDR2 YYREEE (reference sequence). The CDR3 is CASSPGLAGALSYEQYF. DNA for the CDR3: TGTGCCAGCAGCCCGGGACTAGCGGGAGCCCTCTCCTACGAGCAGTACTTC. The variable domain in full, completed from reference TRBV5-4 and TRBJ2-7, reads ETGVTQSPTHLIKTRGQQVTLRCSSQSGHNTVSWYQQALGQGPQFIFQYYREEENGRGNFPPRFSGLQFPNYSSELNVNALELDDSALYLCASSPGLAGALSYEQYFGPGTRLTVT.

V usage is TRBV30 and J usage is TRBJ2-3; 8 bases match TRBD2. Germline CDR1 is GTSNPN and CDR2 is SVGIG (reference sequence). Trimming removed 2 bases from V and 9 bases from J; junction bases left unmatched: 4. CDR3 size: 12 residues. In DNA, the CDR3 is TGTGCCTGGAGTAATAGCGGGGAAACGCAGTATTTT. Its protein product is CAWSNSGETQYF.

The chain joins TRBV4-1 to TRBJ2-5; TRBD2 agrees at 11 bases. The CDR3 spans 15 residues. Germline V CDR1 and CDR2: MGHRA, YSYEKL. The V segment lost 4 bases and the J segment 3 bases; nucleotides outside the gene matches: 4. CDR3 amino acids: CASSRGTSGKETQYF. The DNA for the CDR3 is TGCGCCAGCAGCCGAGGGACTAGCGGAAAAGAGACCCAGTACTTC.

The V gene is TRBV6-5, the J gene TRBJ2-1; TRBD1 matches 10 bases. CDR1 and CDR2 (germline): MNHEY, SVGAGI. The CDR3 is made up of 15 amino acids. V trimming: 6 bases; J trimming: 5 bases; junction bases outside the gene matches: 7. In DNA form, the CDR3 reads TGTGCCAGCAGAACGGGACAGGGGAGAAACAATGAGCAGTTCTTC. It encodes CASRTGQGRNNEQFF.

The CDR3 loop reads CASTPDRVYEAFF. CDR3 coding DNA: TGTGCCAGTACCCCGGACAGGGTTTACGAAGCTTTCTTT. The V gene is TRBV19, the J gene TRBJ1-1; TRBD1 agrees at 8 bases. The V and J ends lost 7 bases and 8 bases, in that order; junction bases with no gene match: 9. Germline CDR1 is LNHDA and CDR2 is SQIVND (reference sequence). The CDR3 contains 13 residues.

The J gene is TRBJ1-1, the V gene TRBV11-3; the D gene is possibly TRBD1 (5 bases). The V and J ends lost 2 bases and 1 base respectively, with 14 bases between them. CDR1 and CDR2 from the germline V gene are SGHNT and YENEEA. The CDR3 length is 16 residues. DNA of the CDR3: TGTGCCAGCAGCTTATGGGGCCCCCCTTCGAACACTGAAGCTTTCTTT. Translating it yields CASSLWGPPSNTEAFF.